This TCR beta chain was sequenced during a study of CD8 T cells in Susac syndrome. Random hexamers primed reverse transcription of roughly 0.45 to 1 ug RNA. TCRdb reanalysed the immunoSEQ multiplex PCR reads using MiXCR and keeps one entry per CDR3 protein. The sample carries about 200,000 distinct CDR3 sequences, 90% to 95% recorded once. The clonotype originates from a human donor with multiple sclerosis. The sequencing sample was made of CD4+ T cells from PBMCs.

CDR3: CASSQGDRGNNQPQHF. DNA of the CDR3: TGCGCCAGCAGCCAAGGGGACAGGGGAAACAATCAGCCCCAGCATTTT. V usage is TRBV4-1 and J usage is TRBJ1-5, with 10 nucleotides matching TRBD1. The length of the CDR3 is 16 residues. Germline V gene sequence: CDR1 MGHRA, CDR2 YSYEKL. V trimming: 1 base; J trimming: 3 bases; junction bases outside the gene matches: 3.